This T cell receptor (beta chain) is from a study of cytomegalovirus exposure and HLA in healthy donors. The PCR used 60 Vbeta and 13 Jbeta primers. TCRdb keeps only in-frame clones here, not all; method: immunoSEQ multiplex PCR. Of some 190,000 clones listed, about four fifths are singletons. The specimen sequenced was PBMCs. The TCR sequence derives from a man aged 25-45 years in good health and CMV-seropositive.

In DNA, the CDR3 is TGTGCCAGCAGCCCCCGGACAGGGGAGGGGTACAATGAGCAGTTCTTC. Amino acids: CASSPRTGEGYNEQFF. The gene calls are TRBV7-9 and TRBJ2-1; 9 bases are shared with TRBD1. The CDR3 is 16 residues long. Germline assignment: CDR1 SEHNR and CDR2 FQNEAQ (reference sequence). J gave up 4 bases and V 5 bases, and 9 bases lay outside the gene matches.